Below, 31 T cell receptor beta chains from the same sample are listed, as sequenced in a study of T cell responses to AZD1222 COVID-19 vaccine (dated by TCRdb to about 2021). This specimen's time point label, interpreted: baseline before first vaccination. The library was prepared using the immunoSEQ multiplex PCR assay. Here the immuneACCESS table is served through TCRdb, limited to in-frame sequences with V and J called. Missing clones are a known gap in these copies; in checked studies unresolved V genes cover under half, and the rest lacks a known reason. The sample table contains more than 150,000 clones; only one count was recorded for less than 95% of them. The ten largest make up 0.64% of the sample. Sequenced here: peripheral blood, sampled on day 0 of AZD1222 vaccination. These receptors were taken from an adult in good health.

The chain combines TRBV5-1 with TRBJ2-1; 11 positions match TRBD2. The CDR3 extends over 14 amino acids. Losses at the gene ends were 0 bases for V and 15 bases for J; bases not matched to a gene: 8. Germline V gene sequence: CDR1 SGHRS, CDR2 YFSETQ. CDR3 bases: TGCGCCAGCAGCTTGGTTTCGGGACTAGCGGAACGGTTCTTC. Its protein product is CASSLVSGLAERFF.

V usage is TRBV25-1 and J usage is TRBJ2-1; possible D gene TRBD2, 6 bases. The germline V gene has CDR1 MGHDK and CDR2 SYGVNS. The ends were cut back, 7 bases at V and 0 bases at J, with 13 bases in the middle. This CDR3 contains 15 residues. The CDR3 nucleotides are TGTGCCAGCACAGTTACCGGGAGCTCCTACAATGAGCAGTTCTTC. Protein: CASTVTGSSYNEQFF.

This clone was counted once. V is TRBV2 and J is TRBJ2-3; tentatively, D is TRBD2 (6 bases). V was trimmed by 8 bases and J by 4 bases, leaving 16 bases between them. The CDR3 runs to 14 residues. Germline V CDR1 and CDR2: SNHLY, FYNNEI. This CDR3 is CASGGKGISDTQYF. The CDR3 bases are TGTGCCAGCGGAGGGAAAGGGATCTCAGATACGCAGTATTTT.

In its sample, this clone was seen a few times. The chain links TRBV2 to TRBJ1-4; D possibly corresponds to TRBD1 (6 bases). Germline V lookup: CDR1 SNHLY, CDR2 FYNNEI. Trimming pared 7 bases from V and 5 bases from J, leaving 11 bases between. CDR3 size: 13 residues. The CDR3 DNA is TGTGCCAGCAAAAGGACAGTAAATGAAAAACTGTTTTTT. This gives the protein CASKRTVNEKLFF. Supplemented by reference TRBV2 and TRBJ1-4, the full variable domain reads EPEVTQTPSHQVTQMGQEVILRCVPISNHLYFYWYRQILGQKVEFLVSFYNNEISEKSEIFDDQFSVERPDGSNFTLKIRSTKLEDSAMYFCASKRTVNEKLFFGSGTQLSVL.

The chain uses TRBV7-8 and TRBJ1-3, with TRBD1 identical over 10 bases. The CDR3 spans 17 residues. The germline CDR1 and CDR2 sequences are SGHVS and FQNEAQ. The junction had 8 bases not matched to a gene; V was cut back by 1 base and J by 5 bases. CDR3 coding DNA: TGTGCCAGCAGCTTAGAGAGGGCGGGACAGGGGAGAAACACCATATATTTT. This translates into CASSLERAGQGRNTIYF. The whole variable domain, remainder taken from reference TRBV7-8 and TRBJ1-3, is GAGVSQSPRYKVAKRGQDVALRCDPISGHVSLFWYQQALGQGPEFLTYFQNEAQLDKSGLPSDRFFAERPEGSVSTLKIQRTQQEDSAVYLCASSLERAGQGRNTIYFGEGSWLTVV.

V and J are TRBV6-2 or TRBV6-3 and TRBJ2-7, with TRBD2 identical over 8 bases. V was pared by 0 bases and J by 0 bases, with 10 bases of the junction left unmatched. CDR3 size: 18 residues. Germline V gives CDR1 MNHEY, CDR2 SVGEGT. Here the CDR3 reads CASSYSGSAGGTSYEQYF. The CDR3 nucleotides are TGTGCCAGCAGTTACTCGGGGTCGGCGGGAGGAACCTCCTACGAGCAGTACTTC.

This clone appeared a single time. This chain joins TRBV3-1 (or the pseudogene TRBV3-2) and TRBJ1-1; 7 nucleotides align to TRBD1. The germline gives CDR1 LGHDT, CDR2 YNNKEL (reference sequence). CDR3 length equals 15 residues. The V segment lost 5 bases and the J segment 7 bases; nucleotides outside the gene matches: 13. The CDR3 loop is CASSSFPGTDLEAFF. CDR3 DNA: TGTGCCAGCAGCTCCTTCCCTGGGACAGACCTTGAAGCTTTCTTT.

This clone has just one count. This chain links TRBV15 with TRBJ1-2; a weak D match, TRBD1 (5 bases). Germline V gene lookup returns CDR1 LNHNV and CDR2 YYDKDF (reference sequence). The CDR3 contains 17 residues. Trimming removed 3 bases from V and 5 bases from J, with 22 bases in between. The CDR3 region is CATSSRYPASGGYGYTF. The CDR3 nucleotides are TGTGCCACCAGCAGTCGCTACCCCGCCTCCGGGGGATATGGCTACACCTTC.

This chain uses TRBV27 with TRBJ2-1, with D possibly being TRBD1 (5 bases). Germline CDR1 reads MNHEY; CDR2 reads SMNVEV (reference sequence). V was cut by 7 bases and J by 8 bases, with 9 bases left in between. The CDR3 length is 11 residues. CDR3 residues: CASIQGHEQFF. The CDR3 nucleotides read TGTGCCAGCATCCAGGGTCATGAGCAGTTCTTC.

The rearrangement links TRBV21-1 to TRBJ1-2; whether TRBD1, the table's D call, matches the DNA was not checked. TRBV21-1 is a recognized pseudogene. The CDR3 contains 9 residues. CDR3 in amino acids: CAQQGGYTF. In DNA form, the CDR3 reads TGTGCCCAACAGGGAGGCTACACCTTC.

This clone is a singleton in its sample. V and J are TRBV4-1 and TRBJ1-6; TRBD1 is a possible D gene (5 bases). V was shortened by 0 bases and J by 9 bases, with 12 bases between the two germline ends. Germline loops: CDR1 MGHRA, CDR2 YSYEKL. The CDR3 contains 15 residues. The DNA of the CDR3 is TGCGCCAGCAGCCAAGATGGCAGGGTCGGTTCACCCCTCCACTTT. Amino acids: CASSQDGRVGSPLHF.

The genes are TRBV10-2 and TRBJ1-6; D is undetermined. Trimming took 6 bases from V and 3 from J, leaving 12 bases between them. This CDR3 has 15 amino acids. Germline V gene sequence: CDR1 WSHSY, CDR2 SAAADI. CDR3 loop: CASRTTEVYNSPLHF. The CDR3 region has the DNA TGCGCCAGCAGGACGACGGAAGTCTATAATTCACCCCTCCACTTT.

The CDR3 sequence: CASSVAQGSGANVLTF. DNA of the CDR3: TGTGCCAGCAGCGTAGCCCAAGGGTCTGGGGCCAACGTCCTGACTTTC. This chain connects TRBV9 to TRBJ2-6; D unclear. Trimming cost V 0 bases and J 1 base, with 8 bases left between them. Germline V lookup: CDR1 SGDLS, CDR2 YYNGEE. The CDR3 sequence is 16 residues long.

The chain links TRBV12-3 or TRBV12-4 to TRBJ1-1, with D unclear. CDR3 length: 12 amino acids. V shed 2 bases and J shed 11 bases, with 12 bases lying between them. CDR3 sequence reads: CASSLPSGGAFF. CDR3 DNA: TGTGCCAGCAGTTTACCCTCGGGAGGGGCTTTCTTT.

This chain joins TRBV10-3 and TRBJ1-3; D ambiguous. CDR1 ENHRY and CDR2 SYGVKD come from the germline V gene. V lost 6 bases, J lost 4 bases, and 13 bases lay in between. The CDR3 spans 14 residues. The CDR3 DNA reads as TGTGCCATCAGGACGGATTCTCCGGGAAACACCATATATTTT. Residues: CAIRTDSPGNTIYF.

The chain is built from TRBV3-1 (or the pseudogene TRBV3-2) and TRBJ2-7, with TRBD2 identical over 9 bases. In germline, CDR1 is LGHDT, CDR2 YNNKEL (reference sequence). V lost 6 bases to trimming and J lost 0 bases; unmatched junction nucleotides: 3. The CDR3 contains 14 residues. CDR3 DNA: TGTGCCAGCAGACCGACTAGCGGCTCCTACGAGCAGTACTTC. The encoded protein is CASRPTSGSYEQYF.

The V call is TRBV28, the J call TRBJ1-1; D is unclear. The germline gives CDR1 MDHEN, CDR2 SYDVKM. Trimming took 7 bases from V and 0 from J, leaving 9 bases between them. The CDR3 runs to 13 residues. For the CDR3, the DNA is TGTGCCAGCATTCCTCCTTTGAACACTGAAGCTTTCTTT. Amino acids: CASIPPLNTEAFF.

The chain joins TRBV4-1 to TRBJ1-5, with D uncertain. The CDR3 totals 14 residues. The V end lost 1 base, the J end lost 2 bases, and 6 bases lay between the germline ends. Germline CDR1 reads MGHRA; CDR2 reads YSYEKL. The CDR3 loop is CASSQGSGNQPQHF. DNA for the CDR3: TGCGCCAGCAGCCAAGGGAGTGGCAATCAGCCCCAGCATTTT.

The V and J genes are TRBV12-3 or TRBV12-4 and TRBJ2-6, with D possibly being TRBD1 (5 bases). V shed 8 bases and J shed 2 bases, with 7 bases lying between them. The CDR3 is 13 residues long. DNA of the CDR3: TGTGCCAGCCAGGGAACTGGGGCCAACGTCCTGACTTTC. This sequence encodes CASQGTGANVLTF.

The chain employs TRBV2 and TRBJ1-2; the D is unclear. Per germline, CDR1 SNHLY and CDR2 FYNNEI. V shed 8 bases and J shed 4 bases, with 11 bases lying between them. The CDR3 totals 12 residues. The CDR3 coding sequence is TGTGCCAGCGGATCGATTCGCTATGGCTACACCTTC. Its translation is CASGSIRYGYTF.

The chain uses TRBV28 and TRBJ1-4; D is possibly TRBD1 (6 bases). The CDR3 length is 15 residues. Germline V gives CDR1 MDHEN, CDR2 SYDVKM. The V and J ends lost 5 bases and 8 bases respectively, with 18 bases between them. As DNA, the CDR3 is TGTGCCAGCAGTCCGGACAGAGTATGGGGCGAAAAACTGTTTTTT. Protein: CASSPDRVWGEKLFF.

The V and J genes are TRBV2 and TRBJ1-2, with D uncertain. Trimming left V 2 bases short and J 7 bases short, with 5 bases between. There are 11 residues in the CDR3. Germline-derived CDR1 and CDR2 are SNHLY and FYNNEI. The CDR3 reads CASSERAGYTF. The CDR3 region has the DNA TGTGCCAGCAGTGAACGGGCTGGCTACACCTTC.

This chain uses TRBV28 with TRBJ2-7; 10 bases are a match to TRBD2. Germline V gene data show CDR1 as MDHEN and CDR2 as SYDVKM. The CDR3 runs 15 residues. V lost 6 bases, J lost 5 bases, and 10 bases stayed unmatched. Written as DNA, the CDR3 is TGTGCCAGCAGCCCCGCTAGCGGGAGCATCCACGAGCAGTACTTC. It is translated as CASSPASGSIHEQYF.

The chain links TRBV10-3 to TRBJ1-2; D is undetermined. V was pared by 0 bases and J by 4 bases, with 12 bases between. This CDR3 is 15 amino acids long. Germline loops: CDR1 ENHRY, CDR2 SYGVKD. The CDR3 nucleotides read TGTGCCATCAGTGAGTCGGGAGGGCGAGGCTATGGCTACACCTTC. It specifies CAISESGGRGYGYTF.

The J gene is TRBJ1-1, the V gene TRBV5-4, with D possibly matching TRBD1 (5 bases). Germline CDR1 SGHNT, CDR2 YYREEE (reference sequence). Trimming took 5 bases from V and 1 from J, leaving 15 bases between them. The CDR3 runs 15 residues. The CDR3 DNA sequence: TGTGCCAGCAGAGTTGGGGGGTCGGGGAACACTGAAGCTTTCTTT. Translated: CASRVGGSGNTEAFF.

CDR3 loop: CASTLEKGKLFF. DNA for the CDR3: TGTGCCAGCACCCTAGAAAAGGGGAAACTGTTTTTT. The rearrangement joins TRBV7-9 to TRBJ1-4; tentative D call: TRBD1 (5 bases). The germline V and J ends were trimmed by 7 bases and 11 bases, with 14 bases remaining between them. This CDR3 has 12 amino acids. The germline V gene encodes CDR1 SEHNR and CDR2 FQNEAQ (reference sequence).

The chain employs TRBV19 and TRBJ1-5; D uncertain. V lost 6 bases, J lost 1 base, and 19 bases lay in between. Germline V gene lookup returns CDR1 LNHDA and CDR2 SQIVND (reference sequence). The CDR3 has 17 amino acids. CDR3 region: CASRARNSSKSNQPQHF. DNA of the CDR3: TGTGCCAGTAGGGCCAGGAATTCTTCTAAGAGCAATCAGCCCCAGCATTTT.

This chain joins TRBV7-9 and TRBJ2-5; D is possibly TRBD2 (6 bases). The ends were cut back, 3 bases at V and 5 bases at J, with 19 bases in the middle. The length of the CDR3 is 16 residues. Looked up from germline, CDR1 is SEHNR and CDR2 is FQNEAQ (reference sequence). The CDR3 region is CASSLGVYPGVETQYF. For the CDR3, the DNA is TGTGCCAGCAGCTTGGGTGTATATCCGGGAGTCGAGACCCAGTACTTC.

In DNA, the CDR3 is TGTGCCAGCAGCCAAGGACTAGCGGGAGACGATGAGCAGTTCTTC. Translation gives CASSQGLAGDDEQFF. The chain joins TRBV11-2 to TRBJ2-1; the match to TRBD2 covers 13 bases. From germline, CDR1 is SGHAT and CDR2 FQNNGV. The J segment lost 8 bases and the V segment lost 5 bases, leaving 6 bases of the junction unmatched. The CDR3 contains 15 residues.

The CDR3 DNA reads as TGCGCCAGCAGTATGAACAGCCTTTATGGCTACACCTTC. Translated: CASSMNSLYGYTF. The chain employs TRBV5-1 and TRBJ1-2, with unresolved D. CDR3 length equals 13 residues. The germline V gene encodes CDR1 SGHRS and CDR2 YFSETQ. Trimming pared 5 bases from V and 5 bases from J, leaving 13 bases between.

The chain joins TRBV27 to TRBJ2-6; either TRBD1 or TRBD2 may supply D (5 bases each). The germline CDR1 and CDR2 sequences are MNHEY and SMNVEV (reference sequence). CDR3 length: 17 amino acids. The germline V and J ends were trimmed by 8 bases and 0 bases, with 17 bases remaining between them. CDR3 amino acids: CASLAGDQSSGANVLTF. CDR3 coding DNA: TGTGCCAGCCTTGCCGGGGACCAGAGCTCTGGGGCCAACGTCCTGACTTTC.